This entry lists 13 T cell receptor beta chains sequenced from one sample in a study of cytomegalovirus exposure and HLA in healthy donors. The PCR made use of 60 Vbeta and 13 Jbeta primers. The assay was immunoSEQ multiplex PCR, and TCRdb's table has in-frame clones only and misses some. The top ten hold about 1.9% of the sample, which has fewer than 200,000 clones, around 86% seen once. The sample comprised PBMCs. These receptor sequences come from a human donor in good health.

V usage is TRBV4-3 and J usage is TRBJ2-7, with 8 nucleotides matching TRBD1. V was clipped by 1 base and J by 9 bases; unmatched bases: 11. CDR3 length: 15 residues. In germline, CDR1 is LGHNA, CDR2 YSLEER. The CDR3 loop reads CASSQGARGRQGQYF. The CDR3 bases are TGCGCCAGCAGCCAAGGCGCCAGGGGGCGACAGGGGCAGTACTTC.

The chain carries TRBV4-2 and TRBJ2-5; unclear D gene. Trimming cost V 4 bases and J 3 bases, with 6 bases left between them. The germline V gene encodes CDR1 LGHNA and CDR2 YNFKEQ. The CDR3 has 12 residues. The CDR3: CASSPQEETQYF. CDR3 nucleotide sequence: TGTGCCAGCAGCCCTCAGGAAGAGACCCAGTACTTC.

The CDR3 coding sequence is TGTGCCAGCAGCAGGGACAACCGGAACTATGGCTACACCTTC. Residues: CASSRDNRNYGYTF. The rearrangement uses TRBV6-5 and TRBJ1-2; possible D gene TRBD1, 6 bases. V lost 6 bases, J lost 2 bases, and 13 bases lay in between. The CDR3 covers 14 residues. Germline CDR1 reads MNHEY; CDR2 reads SVGAGI.

This chain joins TRBV5-6 and TRBJ2-7; a weak D match, TRBD1 (6 bases). CDR3 size: 15 residues. Trimming left V 1 base short and J 1 base short, with 12 bases between. The V gene's germline CDR1 is SGHDT and CDR2 YYEEEE. CDR3 sequence: CASSLQQGRSYEQYF. The CDR3 nucleotides are TGTGCCAGCAGCTTGCAACAGGGAAGATCCTACGAGCAGTACTTC.

The J gene is TRBJ2-1, the V gene TRBV5-1; TRBD2 matches at 13 bases. Germline V gene lookup returns CDR1 SGHRS and CDR2 YFSETQ. This CDR3 contains 15 residues. The ends lost 4 bases at V and 5 bases at J; junction bases unmatched: 3. The DNA of the CDR3 is TGCGCCAGCAGCCGCGGACTAGCGGGGGACAATGAGCAGTTCTTC. Translated, it gives CASSRGLAGDNEQFF.

This rearrangement joins TRBV5-1 to TRBJ2-3; TRBD1 aligns across 7 bases. Germline CDR1 and CDR2: SGHRS and YFSETQ. The CDR3 contains 13 residues. V lost 4 bases to trimming and J lost 4 bases; unmatched junction nucleotides: 3. CDR3 coding DNA: TGCGCCAGCAGCCTAGACAGGGCAGATACGCAGTATTTT. This encodes CASSLDRADTQYF.

CDR3 sequence reads: CASSRTGAQVNTIYF. In DNA form, the CDR3 reads TGTGCCAGCAGTCGGACAGGGGCGCAAGTAAACACCATATATTTT. The gene calls are TRBV6-5 and TRBJ1-3; TRBD1 matches 9 bases. This CDR3 has 15 amino acids. Germline CDR1 and CDR2: MNHEY and SVGAGI. J lost 6 bases, V lost 5 bases, and 8 bases had no gene match.

This clone was counted a few times. CDR3 sequence reads: CASRPGTGAGEQYF. CDR3 nucleotides: TGTGCCAGCAGACCCGGGACAGGGGCTGGGGAGCAGTACTTC. The chain is built from TRBV7-2 and TRBJ2-7; TRBD1 agrees at 10 bases. CDR1 and CDR2 from the germline V gene are SGHTA and FQGNSA. The CDR3 is 14 amino acids. The V segment lost 6 bases and the J segment 7 bases; nucleotides outside the gene matches: 9. Filled out from reference TRBV7-2 and TRBJ2-7, the complete variable domain reads GAGVSQSPSNKVTEKGKDVELRCDPISGHTALYWYRQSLGQGLEFLIYFQGNSAPDKSGLPSDRFSAERTGGSVSTLTIQRTQQEDSAVYLCASRPGTGAGEQYFGPGTRLTVT.

This clone was picked up one time. The J gene is TRBJ1-6, the V gene TRBV5-1; D remains unclear. Germline V CDR1 and CDR2: SGHRS, YFSETQ. This CDR3 spans 16 amino acids. V lost 0 bases, J lost 7 bases, and 14 bases lay in between. Written as DNA, the CDR3 is TGCGCCAGCAGCTTGGACGGGTCTGTGCAAAATTCACCCCTCCACTTT. Translated: CASSLDGSVQNSPLHF.

The chain recombines TRBV7-9 with TRBJ1-1, with 9 bases fitting TRBD1. V lost 4 bases and J lost 5; bases outside the gene matches: 2. Germline-derived CDR1 and CDR2 are SEHNR and FQNEAQ (reference sequence). The CDR3 sequence is 13 residues long. This chain's CDR3 is CASSSGTGTEAFF. DNA of the CDR3: TGTGCCAGCAGCTCAGGGACAGGGACTGAAGCTTTCTTT.

V usage is TRBV7-2 and J usage is TRBJ2-3; D is perhaps TRBD2 (5 bases). Germline V gene sequence: CDR1 SGHTA, CDR2 FQGNSA. Trimming pared 5 bases from V and 2 bases from J, leaving 11 bases between. The length of the CDR3 is 14 residues. The CDR3 is CASSAGINTDTQYF. CDR3 DNA: TGTGCCAGCAGCGCCGGGATTAACACAGATACGCAGTATTTT.

For this clone: Different DNA sequences within this sample yield the same CDR3. This chain connects TRBV9 to TRBJ2-2; the D gene is possibly TRBD1 (7 bases). The V gene's germline CDR1 is SGDLS and CDR2 YYNGEE. Trimming shortened V by 0 bases and J by 5 bases, and 11 bases separated the two germline ends. The CDR3 sequence is 15 residues long. DNA for the CDR3: TGTGCCAGCAGCGTAGTGGCAGGGGGGACCGGGGAGCTGTTTTTT. Its protein product is CASSVVAGGTGELFF. Full variable domain (outside the CDR3, taken from reference TRBV9 and TRBJ2-2): DSGVTQTPKHLITATGQRVTLRCSPRSGDLSVYWYQQSLDQGLQFLIQYYNGEERAKGNILERFSAQQFPDLHSELNLSSLELGDSALYFCASSVVAGGTGELFFGEGSRLTVL.

The chain recombines TRBV30 with TRBJ1-1; D is possibly TRBD1 (5 bases). The CDR3 extends over 14 amino acids. Trimming shortened V by 8 bases and J by 10 bases, and 26 bases separated the two germline ends. The germline gives CDR1 GTSNPN, CDR2 SVGIG (reference sequence). CDR3 nucleotides: TGTGCCGGCAAACCGGACATCCTCAACTGGGGAGCTTTCTTT. Amino acids: CAGKPDILNWGAFF.